This TCR delta chain was recovered during a study of gamma delta lymphoproliferative disorders and STAT genes. Study details: For the delta chain, EuroClonality-NGS standard procedure was applied.

Genomic DNA from isolated PBMCs served as the sequencing template. Study conclusions and caveats: Leukemic cells skewed toward terminal effectors, unlike likely varied control T cells.

TCRdb called clones anew from the multiplex PCR reads with CATT. This table has about 3,000 delta-chain clones, roughly 1.2% appearing once. Comments on this clone: Its antigen is not identified.

Sequencing was carried out using blood. The sequence was collected from a human donor in good health.

The CDR3 region is CACVGLGDDTDKLIF. The CDR3 DNA follows: TGTGCCTGTGTGGGGCTGGGGGATGACACCGATAAACTCATCTTT. The chain has TRDV2 and TRDJ1, with TRDD3 matching 9 bases. Germline trimming cut 5 bases from V and 0 bases from J; bases unmatched to any gene: 6. CDR1 is GEAIGNYY and CDR2 is EKD in the germline V gene. The CDR3 totals 15 residues.